This TCR beta chain was observed in a study of CD8+CD57+ T cells in acquired aplastic anemia. Profiling that covered TCR beta VDJ and CDR3 relied on genomic DNA as its template. TCRdb reanalysed the reads using MiXCR and keeps one entry per CDR3 protein. The sample shows 200,000 to 250,000 distinct CDR3 sequences, over 60% of them seen only once. The sequence came from a human donor in good health. The source material was sorted CD4+, CD8+, or CD8+CD57+ T cells (not recorded which) from PBMCs.

The DNA for the CDR3 is TGCAGTGCTAGTTACGGATCGTCCGGGGGGAGGTCCTACAATGAGCAGTTCTTC. Its protein is CSASYGSSGGRSYNEQFF. The chain combines TRBV20-1 with TRBJ2-1, with TRBD2 matching over 7 bases. This CDR3 comprises 18 residues. Germline values: CDR1 DFQATT, CDR2 SNEGSKA (reference sequence). J lost 1 base, V lost 3 bases, and 15 bases had no gene match.